This TCR beta chain was captured in a study of T cells in Graves' hyperthyroidism and ophthalmopathy. Study details: Pretreatment peripheral blood was obtained at initial diagnosis.

This clonotype came up many times. TCR beta CDR3 sequences were amplified from RNA transcripts. A first-round RT-PCR of the TCR CDR3 used the HTBI primer set. TCRdb re-called the multiplex PCR reads through MiXCR, storing one row per CDR3 protein. The data show roughly 840,000 distinct CDR3 sequences, with roughly 37% seen just once and 8.9% held by the top ten. Trimming cost V 3 bases and J 2 bases, with 7 bases left between them. The germline V gene has CDR1 SGHTA and CDR2 FQGNSA. The CDR3 spans 13 residues. Patients between 18 and 65 years old had hyperthyroidism, newly diagnosed and lasting under 2 months. Pregnant or lactating patients were excluded, as were those with uncontrolled infection or other autoimmune disease. This sample holds PBMCs from under 11 ml fresh peripheral blood.

This chain uses TRBV7-2 with TRBJ1-1, with no clear D. Sequencing used blood. The sequence came from a man younger than 35 with Graves' hyperthyroidism. CDR3 amino acids: CASSLVINTEAFF. The CDR3 DNA is TGTGCCAGCAGCTTGGTTATAAACACTGAAGCTTTCTTT. Full variable domain (missing parts from reference TRBV7-2 and TRBJ1-1): GAGVSQSPSNKVTEKGKDVELRCDPISGHTALYWYRQSLGQGLEFLIYFQGNSAPDKSGLPSDRFSAERTGGSVSTLTIQRTQQEDSAVYLCASSLVINTEAFFGQGTRLTVV.